One and the same sample provided the 17 T cell receptor beta chains below, sequenced in a study of T-cell reconstitution after alpha-beta-depleted transplantation in children. As it was prepared, the TCRbeta library received unique molecular identifiers. MiXCR, run by TCRdb on the PCR reads, gives a single entry per CDR3 protein. The data contain 100,000 to 120,000 distinct CDR3 sequences, about a tenth of them singletons. The material sequenced was PBMCs from the stem cell graft donor, taken from the stem cell graft. Source of these receptors: a human donor who donated a stem cell graft to a child with acute lymphoblastic leukemia.

This clonotype was counted ten times or more. The chain couples TRBV5-1 to TRBJ1-1, with a weak D call TRBD1 (5 bases). The germline CDR1 and CDR2 sequences are SGHRS and YFSETQ. CDR3 size: 14 residues. Deletions cut 1 base from V and 7 bases from J, with 14 bases between. CDR3 sequence: CASSLLGEGGEAFF. For the CDR3, the DNA is TGCGCCAGCAGCTTGCTGGGGGAGGGAGGTGAAGCTTTCTTT.

The sample holds a few counts of this clonotype. This chain connects TRBV20-1 to TRBJ2-7; D is unclear. Germline lookup yields CDR1 DFQATT and CDR2 SNEGSKA (reference sequence). Trimming took off 1 base at V and 0 bases at J, with 13 bases between the two ends. There are 15 residues in the CDR3. CDR3 DNA: TGCAGTGCTAGAGGCGGCAGCGAAAGCTCCTACGAGCAGTACTTC. Translated: CSARGGSESSYEQYF.

The sample holds many counts of this clonotype. This chain joins TRBV20-1 and TRBJ2-3; 9 nucleotides agree with TRBD1. The germline CDR1 and CDR2 sequences are DFQATT and SNEGSKA (reference sequence). J was trimmed by 2 bases and V by 5 bases; bases with no gene match: 8. CDR3 length: 15 amino acids. CDR3 nucleotides: TGCAGTGCTCCGGTACAGGGGGCCAACACAGATACGCAGTATTTT. It specifies CSAPVQGANTDTQYF.

The V and J genes are TRBV13 and TRBJ2-1; the match to TRBD1 covers 8 bases. V was pared by 5 bases and J by 4 bases, with 7 bases of the junction left unmatched. This CDR3 region has 15 residues. Germline-derived CDR1 and CDR2 are PRHDT and FYEKMQ (reference sequence). The CDR3 DNA is TGTGCCAGCAGCGACAGGGGAGGTCCTTACAATGAGCAGTTCTTC. Translated, it gives CASSDRGGPYNEQFF.

This clonotype has ten or more counts. The junction differs from germline at one of its ends, possibly a read error. The gene calls are TRBV7-7 and TRBJ2-7, with TRBD2 as a possible D gene (5 bases). Germline-derived CDR1 and CDR2 are SSHAT and FNYEAQ (reference sequence). The CDR3 has 14 residues. CDR3 region: CASSPRLGGAEQYF. Written as DNA, the CDR3 is TGTGCTAGCAGCCCGCGCCTAGGAGGTGCCGAGCAGTACTTC.

In regard to this clonotype: Just one base apart from a much larger clone, this may be a read error. J is TRBJ2-6 and V is TRBV28, with D perhaps assigned TRBD1 or TRBD2 (5 bases each). This CDR3 contains 15 residues. CDR1 MDHEN and CDR2 SYDVKM come from the germline V gene. CDR3 DNA: TGTGCCAGCAGTTCGGGGAGCTCTGGGGCCAACGGCCTGACTTTC. Translation: CASSSGSSGANGLTF.

This clonotype was seen ten or more times. V gene TRBV6-2 or TRBV6-3 combines with J gene TRBJ2-7, with TRBD1 as a possible D gene (6 bases). V was cut by 7 bases and J by 5 bases, with 15 bases left in between. The CDR3 runs 13 residues. Germline V gives CDR1 MNHEY, CDR2 SVGEGT. This chain's CDR3 is CASIRQGKDEQYF. Here the CDR3 DNA reads TGTGCCAGCATCCGCCAGGGGAAGGACGAGCAGTACTTC.

The V gene is TRBV29-1, the J gene TRBJ2-7; 10 nucleotides line up with TRBD1. V shed 5 bases and J 3 bases; nucleotides not matched to a gene: 7. This CDR3 is 14 amino acids long. Germline loops: CDR1 SQVTM, CDR2 ANQGSEA. DNA for the CDR3: TGCAGCGTTCGCGACAGGGGGCTGTTCTACGAGCAGTACTTC. This translates into CSVRDRGLFYEQYF.

In its sample, this clonotype was seen many times. The rearrangement uses TRBV10-3 and TRBJ2-1; TRBD2 might be the D (7 bases). This CDR3 spans 19 amino acids. CDR1 is ENHRY, CDR2 SYGVKD, per germline. V lost 6 bases, J lost 7 bases, and 31 bases lay in between. DNA for the CDR3: TGTGCCATCAGCGCGACAGACCCCTTGGAGGGGGGGGGAACGAATGAGCAGTTCTTC. This sequence encodes CAISATDPLEGGGTNEQFF.

This clonotype was picked up many times. The CDR3 sequence is CASSVGQAYQPQHF. DNA for the CDR3: TGTGCCAGCAGCGTAGGACAGGCCTATCAGCCCCAGCATTTT. The chain joins TRBV9 to TRBJ1-5, with D perhaps matching TRBD1 (6 bases). The V and J ends lost 0 bases and 5 bases respectively, with 9 bases between them. The CDR3 is 14 residues long. Germline-derived CDR1 and CDR2 are SGDLS and YYNGEE.

The chain employs TRBV18 and TRBJ1-3, with TRBD1 matching 9 bases. Germline-derived CDR1 and CDR2 are KGHSH and LQKENI. This CDR3 region has 14 residues. Trimming cost V 4 bases and J 3 bases; bases outside gene matches: 1. In DNA, the CDR3 is TGTGCCAGCTCACGGACAGGGGATGGAAACACCATATATTTT. It yields the protein CASSRTGDGNTIYF.

This clonotype was detected many times. The chain employs TRBV18 and TRBJ1-3, with 7 positions matching TRBD1. This CDR3 is built from 16 residues. The germline V gene encodes CDR1 KGHSH and CDR2 LQKENI. J was trimmed by 0 bases and V by 3 bases; bases with no gene match: 5. The CDR3 loop reads CASSPLDRDSGNTIYF. The CDR3 nucleotides are TGTGCCAGCTCACCTCTCGACAGGGACTCTGGAAACACCATATATTTT.

This clonotype has a count of ten or more. The chain links TRBV20-1 to TRBJ2-3; no clear D gene. The V gene lost 3 bases and the J gene lost 0 bases, with 7 bases spanning the gap. The CDR3 covers 13 residues. Germline assignment: CDR1 DFQATT and CDR2 SNEGSKA (reference sequence). In DNA, the CDR3 is TGCAGTGCTAGTAGACACAGCACAGATACGCAGTATTTT. Translating it yields CSASRHSTDTQYF.

In this sample, this clonotype turned up many times. The CDR3 DNA reads as TGTGCCAGCAGTTACTCGATTCGGGACGAGCAGTACTTC. This codes for CASSYSIRDEQYF. The chain has TRBV6-5 and TRBJ2-7; D remains unclear. The CDR3 contains 13 residues. V dropped 0 bases and J dropped 5 bases, with 8 bases sitting between them. Germline CDR1 MNHEY, CDR2 SVGAGI.

V and J are TRBV3-1 and TRBJ1-5; D ambiguous. V lost 1 base and J 7 bases, leaving 14 bases between the germline ends. The CDR3 has 15 residues. Germline values: CDR1 LGHDT, CDR2 YNNKEL (reference sequence). Here the CDR3 DNA reads TGTGCCAGCAGCCAAGGGGGTGGAGGTGGGCAGCCCCAGCATTTT. Its translation: CASSQGGGGGQPQHF.

This clonotype came up many times. The J gene is TRBJ2-5, the V gene TRBV12-3 or TRBV12-4; either TRBD1 or TRBD2 may fit D (5 bases each). Deletions cut 5 bases from V and 4 bases from J, with 17 bases between. The CDR3 contains 15 residues. CDR3 sequence reads: CASSPRTRAGETQYF. The CDR3 region has the DNA TGTGCCAGCAGTCCCCGGACAAGGGCGGGAGAGACCCAGTACTTC.

This clonotype was seen repeatedly, ten times or more. This chain links TRBV27 with TRBJ2-2; D might be TRBD1 (5 bases). Trimming left V 8 bases short and J 9 bases short, with 19 bases between. This CDR3 is built from 14 residues. Germline V gene lookup returns CDR1 MNHEY and CDR2 SMNVEV (reference sequence). The CDR3: CASSLGHLGRELFF. CDR3 bases: TGTGCCAGCTCCCTCGGACACCTAGGCCGGGAGCTGTTTTTT.